This T cell receptor (beta chain) was recovered during a study of T cell repertoires in cytomegalovirus infection. Study background: Matching HLA type and CMV infection were both indicated by public TCR beta signatures. Study conclusions and caveats: Clonotype analysis showed dominance of the ex vivo response by HLA-C-restricted CMV-specific TCR beta clonotypes. Adding up the frequency of public TCR beta families identified people who carried CMV plus the relevant HLA.

Worth noting for this clonotype: The target antigen is unknown.

CDR3 length equals 14 residues. Germline V CDR1 and CDR2: SEHNR, FQNEAQ (reference sequence). V lost 4 bases to trimming and J lost 1 base, with 8 bases between them. A single record per CDR3 protein comes from TCRdb applying MiXCR to the reads. The sample holds roughly 760,000 distinct CDR3 sequences, 35% seen once. The rearrangement links TRBV7-9 to TRBJ2-1; a possible D gene is TRBD1 (5 bases). The sequence was collected from a human donor in good health (CMV status not recorded). Some clones in this sample may be carry-over from other donors' samples. The sequencing sample was made of PBMCs. The CDR3, as DNA: TGTGCCAGCAGCTCGGACATTTCCTACAATGAGCAGTTCTTC. As protein: CASSSDISYNEQFF. Full variable domain (missing parts from reference TRBV7-9 and TRBJ2-1): DTGVSQNPRHKITKRGQNVTFRCDPISEHNRLYWYRQTLGQGPEFLTYFQNEAQLEKSRLLSDRFSAERPKGSFSTLEIQRTEQGDSAMYLCASSSDISYNEQFFGPGTRLTVL.